These 5 T cell receptor beta chains originate from one sample sequenced in a study of T cell responses to AZD1222 COVID-19 vaccine. TCRdb's table, derived via immunoSEQ multiplex PCR, lists solely in-frame clones and lacks some. The repertoire holds 150,000 to 180,000 clones, with approximately 87% as singletons. Here the sequenced sample was peripheral blood, taken on day 0 of MenACWY control vaccination. All receptors derive from an adult in good health.

This clone was recorded only once. CDR3 amino acids: CASSSLPGNTGELFF. CDR3 nucleotides: TGCGCCAGCAGCAGTCTGCCGGGTAACACCGGGGAGCTGTTTTTT. V usage is TRBV5-1 and J usage is TRBJ2-2; D call uncertain. This CDR3 comprises 15 residues. Germline CDR1 SGHRS, CDR2 YFSETQ. Between the trimmed V and J ends, which lost 4 bases and 2 bases, there was a span of 12 bases.

This chain joins TRBV19 and TRBJ2-6; TRBD2 matches at 7 bases. Germline CDR1 is LNHDA and CDR2 is SQIVND (reference sequence). The V gene end was trimmed by 9 bases and the J gene end by 4 bases; junction bases not matched to a gene: 12. The CDR3 totals 16 residues. The CDR3 is CASHTAAGRGANVLTF. The CDR3 region has the DNA TGTGCCAGCCATACGGCAGCGGGGAGGGGGGCCAACGTCCTGACTTTC.

This clone was observed a handful of times. The CDR3 loop reads CASGFAGAHGYTF. In DNA, the CDR3 is TGTGCTAGTGGTTTTGCAGGGGCCCATGGCTACACCTTC. This chain connects TRBV12-5 to TRBJ1-2; D possibly corresponds to TRBD1 (6 bases). Trimming pared 3 bases from V and 6 bases from J, leaving 11 bases between. In germline, CDR1 is LGHNT, CDR2 FRNRAP. The CDR3 spans 13 residues.

J is TRBJ2-7 and V is TRBV15; 9 bases line up with TRBD1. There are 16 residues in the CDR3. Germline CDR1 LNHNV, CDR2 YYDKDF (reference sequence). V lost 5 bases, J lost 1 base, and 9 bases stayed unmatched. The CDR3 protein is CATSSLGTGTSYEQYF. CDR3 DNA: TGTGCCACCAGCTCACTAGGGACAGGGACATCCTACGAGCAGTACTTC.

CDR3 DNA sequence: TGTGCCAGCAGTACACGGGCCAGCTATGGCTACACCTTC. Its translation: CASSTRASYGYTF. The genes are TRBV12-3 or TRBV12-4 and TRBJ1-2; D gene ambiguous. Trimming took off 5 bases at V and 4 bases at J, with 11 bases between the two ends. The length of the CDR3 is 13 residues.